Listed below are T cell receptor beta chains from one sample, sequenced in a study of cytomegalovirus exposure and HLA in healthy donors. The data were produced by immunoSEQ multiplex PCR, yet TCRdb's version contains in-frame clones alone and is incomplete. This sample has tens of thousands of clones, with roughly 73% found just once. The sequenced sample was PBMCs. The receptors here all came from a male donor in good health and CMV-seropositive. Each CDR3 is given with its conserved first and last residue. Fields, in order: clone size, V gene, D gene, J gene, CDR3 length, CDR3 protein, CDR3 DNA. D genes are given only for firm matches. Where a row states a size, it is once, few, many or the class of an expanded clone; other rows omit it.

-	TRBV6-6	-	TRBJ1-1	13	CASSYGGETEAFF	TGTGCCAGCAGTTATGGGGGGGAGACTGAAGCTTTCTTT
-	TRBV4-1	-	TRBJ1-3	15	CASSQDRLPGNTIYF	TGCGCCAGCAGCCAAGACAGGCTGCCCGGAAACACCATATATTTT
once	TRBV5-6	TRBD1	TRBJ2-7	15	CASSRQGGIWNEQYF	TGTGCCAGCAGCCGACAGGGGGGAATTTGGAACGAGCAGTACTTC
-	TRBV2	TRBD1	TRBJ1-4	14	CASSQDRAGEKLFF	TGTGCCAGCAGTCAGGACAGGGCCGGTGAAAAACTGTTTTTT
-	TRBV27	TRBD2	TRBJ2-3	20	CASSPRSLAGGPSGTDTQYF	TGTGCCAGCAGCCCCCGGTCGTTGGCGGGGGGGCCTAGTGGCACAGATACGCAGTATTTT
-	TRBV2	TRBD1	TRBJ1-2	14	CASSERQGPGGYTF	TGTGCCAGCAGTGAACGACAGGGCCCGGGGGGCTACACCTTC
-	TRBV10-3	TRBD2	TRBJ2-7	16	CAISESGGPGGYEQYF	TGTGCCATCAGTGAGAGCGGGGGGCCTGGCGGGTACGAGCAGTACTTC
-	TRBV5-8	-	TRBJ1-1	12	CASSFQGTEAFF	TGTGCCAGCAGCTTTCAGGGGACTGAAGCTTTCTTT
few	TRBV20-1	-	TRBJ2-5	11	CSARDSETQYF	TGCAGTGCTAGAGATTCGGAGACCCAGTACTTC
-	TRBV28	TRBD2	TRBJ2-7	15	CASSLISGGPYEQYF	TGTGCCAGCAGTTTAATAAGCGGGGGCCCCTACGAGCAGTACTTC
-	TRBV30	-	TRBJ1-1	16	CAWSVGLAGLNTEAFF	TGTGCCTGGAGTGTAGGTCTTGCAGGTCTGAACACTGAAGCTTTCTTT
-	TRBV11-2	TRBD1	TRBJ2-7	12	CASKGQGYEQYF	TGTGCCAGCAAAGGACAGGGCTACGAGCAGTACTTC
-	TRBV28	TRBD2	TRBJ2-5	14	CASKRGWPQETQYF	TGTGCCAGCAAGCGGGGCTGGCCCCAAGAGACCCAGTACTTC
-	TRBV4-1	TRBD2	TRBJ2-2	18	CASSQASSSGGGTGELFF	TGCGCCAGCAGCCAAGCGTCATCGAGCGGGGGAGGGACCGGGGAGCTGTTTTTT
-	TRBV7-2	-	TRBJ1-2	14	CASSRTGTHNGYTF	TGTGCCAGCAGCAGAACCGGGACACACAATGGCTACACCTTC
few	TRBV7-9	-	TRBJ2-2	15	CASSPSHRGTGELFF	TGTGCCAGCAGCCCTAGTCACCGGGGCACCGGGGAGCTGTTTTTT
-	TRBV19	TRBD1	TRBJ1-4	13	CASRTGAGEKLFF	TGTGCCAGCCGCACAGGGGCAGGTGAAAAACTGTTTTTT
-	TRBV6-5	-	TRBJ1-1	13	CASSYTMNTEAFF	TGTGCCAGCAGTTACACTATGAACACTGAAGCTTTCTTT
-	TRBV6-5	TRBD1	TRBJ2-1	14	CASSKRQGSNEQFF	TGTGCCAGCAGTAAACGACAGGGGTCCAATGAGCAGTTCTTC
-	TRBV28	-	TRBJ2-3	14	CASLQGSRTDTQYF	TGTGCCAGCCTCCAGGGAAGTAGGACAGATACGCAGTATTTT
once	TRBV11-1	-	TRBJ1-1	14	CASTLGGALTEAFF	TGTGCCAGCACCCTAGGGGGGGCGCTCACTGAAGCTTTCTTT
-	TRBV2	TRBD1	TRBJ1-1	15	CASSGTGKAGAEAFF	TGTGCCAGCAGCGGGACAGGGAAAGCCGGGGCTGAAGCTTTCTTT
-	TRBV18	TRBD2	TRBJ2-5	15	CASSRYSGVQETQYF	TGTGCCAGCTCGCGCTATAGCGGGGTACAAGAGACCCAGTACTTC
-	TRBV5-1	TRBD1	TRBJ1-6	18	CASSLGVGTGAINSPLHF	TGCGCCAGCAGCTTGGGAGTAGGGACAGGAGCTATTAATTCACCCCTCCACTTT
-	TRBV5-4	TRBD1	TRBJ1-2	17	CASSLSPNRGHGYGYTF	TGTGCCAGCAGCTTGAGCCCGAACAGGGGGCACGGCTATGGCTACACCTTC
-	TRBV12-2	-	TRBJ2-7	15	CASRSEGQGAGEQYF	TGTGCAAGTCGCTCCGAGGGACAGGGGGCCGGCGAGCAGTACTTC
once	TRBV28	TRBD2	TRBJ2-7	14	CASSPLAGAYEQYF	TGTGCCAGCAGTCCACTAGCGGGGGCCTACGAGCAGTACTTC
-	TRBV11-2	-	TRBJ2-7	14	CASSRRDIAYEQYF	TGTGCCAGCAGTCGCCGGGACATCGCCTACGAGCAGTACTTC
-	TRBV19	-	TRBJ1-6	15	CASTPGRDGNSPLHF	TGTGCCAGTACCCCAGGGAGGGACGGGAATTCACCCCTCCACTTT
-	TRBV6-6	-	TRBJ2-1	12	CASSLEYNEQFF	TGTGCCAGCAGTCTAGAATATAATGAGCAGTTCTTC
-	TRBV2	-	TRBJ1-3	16	CASSRDTTSSGNTIYF	TGTGCCAGCAGTCGGGACACAACAAGCTCTGGAAACACCATATATTTT
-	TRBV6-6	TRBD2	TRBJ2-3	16	CASSYSASGRTDTQYF	TGTGCCAGCAGTTACTCAGCTAGCGGGCGAACAGATACGCAGTATTTT
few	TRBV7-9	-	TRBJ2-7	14	CASNRGRSSYEQYF	TGTGCCAGCAATCGGGGGAGGAGCTCCTACGAGCAGTACTTC
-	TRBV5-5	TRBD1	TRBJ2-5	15	CASSFSGQGEETQYF	TGTGCCAGCAGCTTTTCCGGACAGGGGGAAGAGACCCAGTACTTC
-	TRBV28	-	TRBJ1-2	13	CASRTGANYGYTF	TGTGCCAGCAGAACAGGAGCTAACTATGGCTACACCTTC
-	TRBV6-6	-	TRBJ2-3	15	CASSYSTVSTDTQYF	TGTGCCAGCAGTTACTCGACAGTGAGCACAGATACGCAGTATTTT
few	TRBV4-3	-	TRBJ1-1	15	CASSQDTGDGTEAFF	TGCGCCAGCAGCCAAGACACCGGGGATGGGACTGAAGCTTTCTTT
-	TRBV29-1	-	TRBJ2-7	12	CSVTTVSYEQYF	TGCAGCGTAACGACAGTCTCCTACGAGCAGTACTTC
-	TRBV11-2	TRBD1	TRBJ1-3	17	CASSSRQGASKGNTIYF	TGTGCCAGCAGCTCCCGACAGGGGGCATCGAAAGGAAACACCATATATTTT
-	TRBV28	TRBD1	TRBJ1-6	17	CASSLNRDRGSNSPLHF	TGTGCCAGCAGTTTAAACCGGGACAGGGGCAGTAATTCACCCCTCCACTTT
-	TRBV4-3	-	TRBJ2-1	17	CASSQELGASQYNEQFF	TGCGCCAGCAGCCAAGAATTGGGGGCCTCCCAGTACAATGAGCAGTTCTTC
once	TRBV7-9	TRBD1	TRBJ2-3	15	CASSLVGQGIDTQYF	TGTGCCAGCAGCTTAGTCGGACAGGGCATAGATACGCAGTATTTT
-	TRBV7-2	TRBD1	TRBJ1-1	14	CASSWTGASTEAFF	TGTGCCAGCAGCTGGACAGGGGCGAGCACTGAAGCTTTCTTT
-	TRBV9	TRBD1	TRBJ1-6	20	CASSPYPEQGAYSYNSPLHF	TGTGCCAGCAGCCCATACCCGGAACAGGGGGCTTATTCCTATAATTCACCCCTCCACTTT
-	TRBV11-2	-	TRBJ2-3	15	CASSFWTATTDTQYF	TGTGCCAGCAGCTTCTGGACAGCGACTACAGATACGCAGTATTTT
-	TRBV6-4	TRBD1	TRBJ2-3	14	CASSDGTGTDTQYF	TGTGCCAGCAGTGACGGGACAGGGACAGATACGCAGTATTTT
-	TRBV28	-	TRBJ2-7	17	CASSPLLPGHATYEQYF	TGTGCCAGCAGCCCGCTCCTCCCGGGACACGCCACCTACGAGCAGTACTTC
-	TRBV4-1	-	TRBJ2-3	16	CASSLKGVGGTDTQYF	TGCGCCAGCAGCCTAAAAGGGGTCGGCGGCACAGATACGCAGTATTTT
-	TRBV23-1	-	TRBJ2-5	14	CASTQRGFRETQYF	TGCGCCAGCACTCAAAGGGGGTTTCGAGAGACCCAGTACTTC
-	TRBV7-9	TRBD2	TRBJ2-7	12	CSSSWEGYEQYF	TGTTCCAGCAGCTGGGAGGGCTACGAGCAGTACTTC
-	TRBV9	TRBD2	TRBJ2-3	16	CASSEVTSVSTDTQYF	TGTGCCAGCAGCGAGGTTACTAGCGTAAGCACAGATACGCAGTATTTT
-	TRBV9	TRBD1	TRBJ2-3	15	CASSPGQGGADTQYF	TGTGCCAGCAGCCCGGGACAGGGAGGCGCAGATACGCAGTATTTT
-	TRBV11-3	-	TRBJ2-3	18	CASSLGGSERRARDTQYF	TGTGCCAGCAGCTTAGGAGGGTCCGAGCGGCGGGCTCGGGATACGCAGTATTTT
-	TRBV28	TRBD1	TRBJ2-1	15	CASSFPGGATNEQFF	TGTGCCAGCAGTTTCCCAGGGGGCGCTACGAATGAGCAGTTCTTC
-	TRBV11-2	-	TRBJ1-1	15	CASSLVPDRNTEAFF	TGTGCCAGCAGCTTAGTCCCCGACAGGAACACTGAAGCTTTCTTT